This T cell receptor beta chain was found in a study of OX40 agonist ivuxolimab in advanced cancers. The overall study: Enrollees could have had prior anti-PD-1, anti-PD-L1 or anti-CTLA-4 therapy, which around 40% had received. The study reported partial responses in three patients: one hepatocellular carcinoma, two cutaneous melanoma.

Study-wide points: On average, CD8+ T cells showed a greater number of expanded clones than CD4+.

The CDR3 contains 15 residues. The junction had 3 bases not matched to a gene; V was cut back by 1 base and J by 4 bases. Germline V gene data show CDR1 as MNHNS and CDR2 as SASEGT. As to this clone: What it recognizes is unknown.

Profiling relied on immunoSEQ multiplex PCR, and the TCRdb table lists in-frame clones only, not all of them. The data contain about 34,000 clones, approximately 78% of them singletons. The source is an adult with an advanced solid tumor such as melanoma, head and neck, liver or kidney cancer. The material was CD4+ or CD8+ T cells sorted from blood, obtained in a trial of the OX40 agonist ivuxolimab. The rearrangement uses TRBV6-1 and TRBJ1-4, with 7 nucleotides matching TRBD1. CDR3 DNA: TGTGCCAGCAGTGAAGGGGACAGAAGTAATGAAAAACTGTTTTTT. Translation gives CASSEGDRSNEKLFF.